This T cell receptor beta chain was documented in a study of regulatory T cells in long-lasting Graves disease. J lost 4 bases, V lost 4 bases, and 10 bases had no gene match. Germline CDR1 and CDR2: SGHRS and YFSETQ. The CDR3 loop spans 16 amino acids. This clonotype came up many times. iRepertoire HTBI primers and Arm-PCR of CDR3 regions built TCR beta libraries. One entry per CDR3 protein, called by TCRdb with MiXCR from the multiplex PCR reads. This table holds around 450,000 distinct CDR3 sequences, roughly 17% found once. The time point here: newly diagnosed GD, antithyroid drugs for less than 3 months. From RNA extracted from PBMCs, the TCR library was made. This sample also belongs to another study, concerning T cells in Graves' hyperthyroidism and ophthalmopathy. From that report: Patients counted as stable if ophthalmopathy did not develop within 18 months. In patients aged 18 to 65, hyperthyroidism was newly diagnosed, with duration under 2 months. When the TCR CDR3 underwent first-round RT-PCR, the HTBI primer set was used.

The sample was peripheral blood mononuclear cells (PBMCs), taken at new diagnosis, from a patient treated with antithyroid drugs. The sequence was collected from a man between 35 and 55 years old with Graves disease. The V call is TRBV5-1, the J call TRBJ2-7, with 11 bases identical to TRBD2. CDR3 amino acids: CASSEGTSGHNYEQYF. Here the CDR3 DNA reads TGCGCCAGCAGCGAAGGGACTAGCGGTCACAATTACGAGCAGTACTTC. The complete variable domain, with remaining parts taken from reference TRBV5-1 and TRBJ2-7, reads KAGVTQTPRYLIKTRGQQVTLSCSPISGHRSVSWYQQTPGQGLQFLFEYFSETQRNKGNFPGRFSGRQFSNSRSEMNVSTLELGDSALYLCASSEGTSGHNYEQYFGPGTRLTVT.